A selection of T cell receptor beta chains follows, all from one sample in a study of T cell responses to AZD1222 COVID-19 vaccine. Sequenced by immunoSEQ multiplex PCR; TCRdb stores in-frame clones only, minus some. The sample consists of more than 85,000 clones, 80% to 85% of them appearing once. This specimen consisted of peripheral blood, obtained on day 0 of AZD1222 vaccination. Source of these receptors: an adult in good health. CDR3s include the opening cysteine and the closing phenylalanine or tryptophan. Size is omitted from some rows. Given values are once, few, many or a class for expanded clones.

v_call	cdr3_length	j_call	clone_size	cdr3_aa
TRBV18	14	TRBJ1-4	-	CASSNYGPGEKLFF
TRBV6-2/TRBV6-3	18	TRBJ2-3	once	CASSSGTRRYLRTDTQYF
TRBV19	14	TRBJ2-5	-	CASSQQDIQETQYF
TRBV15	19	TRBJ2-3	-	CATSRDRLAGRLPTDTQYF
TRBV19	13	TRBJ2-2	-	CASRSRGTGELFF
TRBV3-1/TRBV3-2	13	TRBJ2-5	-	CASSLRRRETQYF
TRBV4-1	15	TRBJ2-2	-	CASSPTGRNTGELFF
TRBV28	16	TRBJ1-3	-	CASSYPAKAQGNTIYF
TRBV5-4	14	TRBJ1-1	-	CASSLQYLNTEAFF
TRBV20-1	15	TRBJ1-4	-	CSASPSGAANEKLFF
TRBV5-1	15	TRBJ2-1	few	CASSLDPTRPHEQFF
TRBV18	17	TRBJ2-1	-	CASSPPAGTSGYNEQFF
TRBV9	13	TRBJ2-1	-	CASSVGAKYEQFF
TRBV5-1	15	TRBJ1-4	-	CASSSGTGTNEKLFF
TRBV28	15	TRBJ2-1	-	CASRPTSVGYNEQFF
TRBV6-5	14	TRBJ2-2	-	CAGNFGTSAGELFF
TRBV10-1	14	TRBJ1-4	-	CASTREATNEKLFF
TRBV18	17	TRBJ2-7	-	CASSLGRGTGRVYEQYF
TRBV2	12	TRBJ1-2	few	CASSMDRNGYTF
TRBV10-3	14	TRBJ2-2	-	CAIISGGRTGELFF
TRBV4-2	16	TRBJ2-1	-	CASSPRTSGVDNEQFF
TRBV5-1	16	TRBJ1-1	-	CASSLYGAGGWTEAFF
TRBV7-2	13	TRBJ1-5	few	CASSSGVNQPQHF
TRBV5-1	12	TRBJ1-1	-	CASSQEGKGPFF
TRBV3-1/TRBV3-2	11	TRBJ2-3	-	CASSPGDTQYF
TRBV6-2/TRBV6-3	14	TRBJ1-2	-	CASSRTATNYGYTF
TRBV2	14	TRBJ1-3	-	CASSETTGGNTIYF
TRBV7-2	16	TRBJ2-1	once	CASSLGGLAAYNEQFF
TRBV2	11	TRBJ1-1	-	CASSSYTEAFF
TRBV24-1	12	TRBJ1-2	-	CATSEWGGGYTF
TRBV12-3/TRBV12-4	12	TRBJ2-3	-	CASSSLADTQYF
TRBV7-9	15	TRBJ2-5	once	CASSSWLGGEETQYF
TRBV7-2	14	TRBJ2-4	-	CASSLGREAGIQYF
TRBV5-4	13	TRBJ2-3	once	CASSSQGTDTQYF
TRBV10-1	13	TRBJ1-1	-	CASSEWGNDEAFF
TRBV7-2	15	TRBJ1-5	-	CASSPGLSGNQPQHF
TRBV28	17	TRBJ1-5	-	CASSLYSPGSSNQPQHF
TRBV28	15	TRBJ1-5	-	CASSFSGGGNQPQHF
TRBV7-2	17	TRBJ2-6	-	CASSFGTGISGANVLTF
TRBV7-2	14	TRBJ2-5	-	CASSYHTYQETQYF
TRBV6-2/TRBV6-3	14	TRBJ1-1	-	CASSYTVMNTEAFF
TRBV5-8	16	TRBJ1-4	once	CASSKGTGGNNEKLFF
TRBV2	14	TRBJ1-4	once	CASSDWSGEEKLFF
TRBV15	14	TRBJ2-2	-	CATRGQRNTGELFF
TRBV6-5	14	TRBJ1-6	few	CASSTLTGSSPLHF
TRBV15	16	TRBJ2-3	-	CATSREYCSCTDTQYF
TRBV7-2	18	TRBJ1-2	-	CASSLAENDGRFGYGYTF
TRBV11-3	16	TRBJ1-6	few	CASSFNSRSYNSPLHF
TRBV6-6	17	TRBJ2-7	-	CASSPALLFARSYEQYF
TRBV18	18	TRBJ1-2	few	CASSPAGTGPLLGYGYTF
TRBV5-1	15	TRBJ1-6	-	CASSLMSGDNSPLHF
TRBV29-1	13	TRBJ1-2	-	CSVLEGRGQGYTF
TRBV5-1	15	TRBJ1-2	-	CASSLWTDTNYGYTF
TRBV5-3	19	TRBJ2-1	-	CARSSSSWRGGLVTNEQFF
TRBV28	14	TRBJ2-7	-	CASRRTGESYEQYF
TRBV11-2	16	TRBJ1-4	-	CASSLDPKTRQGELFF
TRBV6-5	16	TRBJ1-1	-	CASSYSLRGVSTEAFF